This record covers a single T cell receptor beta chain. The repertoire was sequenced with immunoSEQ multiplex PCR; TCRdb's copy has only in-frame clones and lacks some. The top ten hold approximately 3% of the sample, which has approximately 340,000 clones, around four fifths seen once. These data are taken from a study of blood T cell repertoires in COVID-19. J gave up 6 bases and V 6 bases, and 8 bases lay outside the gene matches. Germline-derived CDR1 and CDR2 are LNHDA and SQIVND (reference sequence). The CDR3 totals 14 residues. The source of this sequence is a man aged 30 to 39 with active or convalescent COVID-19. The chain is built from TRBV19 and TRBJ2-3, with TRBD2 matching over 8 bases. Material for sequencing was peripheral blood. In DNA, the CDR3 is TGTGCCAGTAGGGGCTTTGCGGGGGGCGATACGCAGTATTTT. Protein: CASRGFAGGDTQYF.